This note documents a single T cell receptor (beta chain) sequence. Its specificity is not known. A much bigger clone sits one base away, suggesting this may be a read error. The sample is drawn from a study of regulatory T cells in long-lasting Graves disease. Whole-study findings and limits: Newly diagnosed Graves' patients had higher TCR diversity than persistent ones.

This CDR3 has 15 residues. The time point denotes: newly diagnosed GD, antithyroid drugs for less than 3 months. Preparation of the TCR library used RNA extracted from PBMCs. The authors built TCR beta libraries using iRepertoire HTBI primers and Arm-PCR of CDR3 regions. One entry per CDR3 protein, called by TCRdb with MiXCR from the multiplex PCR reads. The sample has about 540,000 distinct CDR3 sequences, roughly 13% seen once. These data also formed part of another study, on T cells in Graves' hyperthyroidism and ophthalmopathy. As that report states: TCR CDR3 underwent first-round RT-PCR with the HTBI primer set. Blood also held most thyroid clonotypes expanded beyond 0.001.

The chain employs TRBV12-3 or TRBV12-4 and TRBJ2-3; TRBD1 is a possible D gene (6 bases). The sample was peripheral blood mononuclear cells (PBMCs), taken at new diagnosis, from a patient treated with antithyroid drugs. This clonotype originated in a man aged 30-40 years with Graves disease. The chain's CDR3 is CASSRQESSTGTQYF. The CDR3 DNA reads as TGTGCCAGCAGTAGACAGGAGTCTAGCACAGGTACGCAGTATTTT.